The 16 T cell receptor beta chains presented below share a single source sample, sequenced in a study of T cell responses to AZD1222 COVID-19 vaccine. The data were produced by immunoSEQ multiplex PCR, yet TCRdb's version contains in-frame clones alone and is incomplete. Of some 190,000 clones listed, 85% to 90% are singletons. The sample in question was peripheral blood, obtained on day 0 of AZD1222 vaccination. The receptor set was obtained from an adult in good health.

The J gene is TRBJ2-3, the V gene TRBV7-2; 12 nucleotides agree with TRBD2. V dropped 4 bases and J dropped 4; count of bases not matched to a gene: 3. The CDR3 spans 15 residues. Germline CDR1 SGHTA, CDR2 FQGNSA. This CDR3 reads CASSWTSGAADTQYF. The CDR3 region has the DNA TGTGCCAGCAGCTGGACTAGCGGGGCCGCAGATACGCAGTATTTT.

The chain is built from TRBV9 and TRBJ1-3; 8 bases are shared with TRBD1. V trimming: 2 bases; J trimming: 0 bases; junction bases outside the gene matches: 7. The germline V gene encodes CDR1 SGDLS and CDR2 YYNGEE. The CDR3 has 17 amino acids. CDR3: CASSVDRGYGSGNTIYF. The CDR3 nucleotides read TGTGCCAGCAGCGTCGACAGGGGCTACGGCTCTGGAAACACCATATATTTT.

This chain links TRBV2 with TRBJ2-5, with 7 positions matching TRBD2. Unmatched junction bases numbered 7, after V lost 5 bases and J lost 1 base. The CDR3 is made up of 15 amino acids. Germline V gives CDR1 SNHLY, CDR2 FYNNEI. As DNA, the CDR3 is TGTGCCAGCAGTCTGGGGGGGGTGCCCCAAGAGACCCAGTACTTC. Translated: CASSLGGVPQETQYF. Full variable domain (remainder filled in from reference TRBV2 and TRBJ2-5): EPEVTQTPSHQVTQMGQEVILRCVPISNHLYFYWYRQILGQKVEFLVSFYNNEISEKSEIFDDQFSVERPDGSNFTLKIRSTKLEDSAMYFCASSLGGVPQETQYFGPGTRLLVL.

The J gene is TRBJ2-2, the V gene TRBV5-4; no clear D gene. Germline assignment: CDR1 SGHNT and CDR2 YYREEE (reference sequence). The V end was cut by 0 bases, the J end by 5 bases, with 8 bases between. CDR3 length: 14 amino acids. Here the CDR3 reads CASSLVDETGELFF. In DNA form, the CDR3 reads TGTGCCAGCAGCTTGGTAGACGAAACCGGGGAGCTGTTTTTT.

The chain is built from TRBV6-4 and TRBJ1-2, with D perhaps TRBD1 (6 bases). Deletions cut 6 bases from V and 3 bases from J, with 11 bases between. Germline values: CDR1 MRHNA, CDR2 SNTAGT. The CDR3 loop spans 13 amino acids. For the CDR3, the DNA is TGTGCCAGCAGCGCAGGGGACTACTATGGCTACACCTTC. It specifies CASSAGDYYGYTF.

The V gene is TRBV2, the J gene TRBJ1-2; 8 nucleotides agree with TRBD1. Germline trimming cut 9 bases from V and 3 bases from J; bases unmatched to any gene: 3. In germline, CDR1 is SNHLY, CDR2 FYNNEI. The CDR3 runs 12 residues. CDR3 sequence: CARLTGDYGYTF. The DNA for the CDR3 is TGTGCCAGGCTGACAGGGGACTATGGCTACACCTTC. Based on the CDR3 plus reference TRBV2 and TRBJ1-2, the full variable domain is EPEVTQTPSHQVTQMGQEVILRCVPISNHLYFYWYRQILGQKVEFLVSFYNNEISEKSEIFDDQFSVERPDGSNFTLKIRSTKLEDSAMYFCARLTGDYGYTFGSGTRLTVV.

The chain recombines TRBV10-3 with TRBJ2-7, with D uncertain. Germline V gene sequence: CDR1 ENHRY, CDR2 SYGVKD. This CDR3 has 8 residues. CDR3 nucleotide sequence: TGTGTAGGCTTCGAGCAGTACGTC. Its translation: CVGFEQYV.

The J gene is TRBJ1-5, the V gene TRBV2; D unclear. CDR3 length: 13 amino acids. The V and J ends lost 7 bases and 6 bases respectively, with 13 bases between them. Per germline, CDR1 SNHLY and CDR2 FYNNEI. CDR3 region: CASIGQPSQPQHF. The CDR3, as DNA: TGTGCCAGCATAGGGCAGCCATCTCAGCCCCAGCATTTT. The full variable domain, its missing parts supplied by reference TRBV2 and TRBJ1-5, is EPEVTQTPSHQVTQMGQEVILRCVPISNHLYFYWYRQILGQKVEFLVSFYNNEISEKSEIFDDQFSVERPDGSNFTLKIRSTKLEDSAMYFCASIGQPSQPQHFGDGTRLSIL.

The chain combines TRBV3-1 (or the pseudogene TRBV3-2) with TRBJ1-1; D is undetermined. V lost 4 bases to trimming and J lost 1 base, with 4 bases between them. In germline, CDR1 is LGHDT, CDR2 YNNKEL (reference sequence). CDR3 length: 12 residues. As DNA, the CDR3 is TGTGCCAGCAGCCTTAGGAACACTGAAGCTTTCTTT. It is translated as CASSLRNTEAFF.

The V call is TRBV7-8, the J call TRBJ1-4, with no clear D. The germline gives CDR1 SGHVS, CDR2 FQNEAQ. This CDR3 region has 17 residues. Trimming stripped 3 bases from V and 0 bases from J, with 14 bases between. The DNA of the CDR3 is TGTGCCAGCAGCTTCTCCCTCGAAATTGCAACTAATGAAAAACTGTTTTTT. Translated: CASSFSLEIATNEKLFF. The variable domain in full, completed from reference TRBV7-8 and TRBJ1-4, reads GAGVSQSPRYKVAKRGQDVALRCDPISGHVSLFWYQQALGQGPEFLTYFQNEAQLDKSGLPSDRFFAERPEGSVSTLKIQRTQQEDSAVYLCASSFSLEIATNEKLFFGSGTQLSVL.

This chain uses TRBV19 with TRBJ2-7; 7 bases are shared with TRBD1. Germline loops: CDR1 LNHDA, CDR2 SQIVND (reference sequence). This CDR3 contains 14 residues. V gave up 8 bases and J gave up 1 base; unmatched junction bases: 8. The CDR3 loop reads CASRDSGYSYEQYF. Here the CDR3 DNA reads TGTGCCAGTCGGGACAGTGGATATTCCTACGAGCAGTACTTC.

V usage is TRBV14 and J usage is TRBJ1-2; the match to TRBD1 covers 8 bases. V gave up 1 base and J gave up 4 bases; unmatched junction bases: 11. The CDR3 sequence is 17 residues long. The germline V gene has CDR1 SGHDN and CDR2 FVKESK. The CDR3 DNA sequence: TGTGCCAGCAGCCAAGTCCCGGACAGGGTGCCGATCTATGGCTACACCTTC. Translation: CASSQVPDRVPIYGYTF.

CDR3 sequence: CASSQDGRDRGPTDTQYF. The CDR3, as DNA: TGCGCCAGCAGCCAAGATGGCCGGGACAGGGGGCCCACAGATACGCAGTATTTT. V gene TRBV4-1 combines with J gene TRBJ2-3; 12 positions match TRBD1. Unmatched junction bases numbered 6, after V lost 0 bases and J lost 2 bases. This CDR3 is built from 18 residues. Per the germline V gene, CDR1 is MGHRA and CDR2 is YSYEKL.

The CDR3 DNA reads as TGTGCCAGCAGCTTAGGTGGCCCGCCCGTCTATGGCTACACCTTC. Translated, it gives CASSLGGPPVYGYTF. The chain carries TRBV11-2 and TRBJ1-2; no firm D call. The germline gives CDR1 SGHAT, CDR2 FQNNGV. This CDR3 has 15 residues. V gave up 1 base and J gave up 4 bases, with 13 bases separating them.

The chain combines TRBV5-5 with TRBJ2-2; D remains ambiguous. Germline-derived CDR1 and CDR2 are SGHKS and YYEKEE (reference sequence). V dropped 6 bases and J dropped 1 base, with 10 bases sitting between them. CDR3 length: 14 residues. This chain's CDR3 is CASTPGRNTGELFF. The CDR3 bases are TGTGCCAGCACCCCCGGGCGGAACACCGGGGAGCTGTTTTTT.

Here the CDR3 reads CASSWRQGKDGYTF. DNA for the CDR3: TGTGCCAGCAGCTGGAGACAGGGGAAGGATGGCTACACCTTC. The chain joins TRBV7-8 to TRBJ1-2, with TRBD1 matching over 8 bases. This CDR3 is 14 amino acids long. V lost 4 bases to trimming and J lost 6 bases; unmatched junction nucleotides: 7. The V gene's germline CDR1 is SGHVS and CDR2 FQNEAQ.